What follows is one TCR beta chain and its context. Sequencing was performed with immunoSEQ multiplex PCR; in TCRdb, only in-frame clones are kept and a portion is missing. The table lists around 53,000 clones, approximately 86% of them singletons, with less than 20% in the top ten. This specimen belongs to a study of radiotherapy plus CTLA-4 blockade in lung cancer. The CDR3 contains 14 residues. V was clipped by 5 bases and J by 6 bases, with 16 bases between them. From germline, CDR1 is SGHAT and CDR2 FQNNGV. The chain couples TRBV11-2 to TRBJ1-1, with D possibly TRBD1 on 6 matching bases. This clonotype was obtained from a human donor with non-small cell lung cancer that progressed on radiotherapy plus ipilimumab. Some clones in this sample may be carry-over from other donors' samples. The specimen comprised peripheral blood, sampled from a patient treated with radiotherapy plus ipilimumab. DNA of the CDR3: TGTGCCAGCAGCACATCCATTGGACAGCCTGAAGCTTTCTTT. Its protein product is CASSTSIGQPEAFF. Drawing the rest from reference TRBV11-2 and TRBJ1-1, the complete variable domain is EAGVAQSPRYKIIEKRQSVAFWCNPISGHATLYWYQQILGQGPKLLIQFQNNGVVDDSQLPKDRFSAERLKGVDSTLKIQPAKLEDSAVYLCASSTSIGQPEAFFGQGTRLTVV.